A selection of T cell receptor beta chains follows, all from one sample in a study of T cells in Graves' hyperthyroidism and ophthalmopathy. TCRdb called the multiplex PCR reads again in MiXCR, with one record for every CDR3 protein. The table includes fewer than 350,000 distinct CDR3 sequences, roughly 23% detected once. Sequencing was done on a sample of blood. The receptors shown here come from a woman between 50 and 59 years old with Graves' hyperthyroidism. Both conserved end residues are part of each CDR3. The D gene is left open where the match is weak. Clone size, where shown, is once, few, many, or a class for clones that have expanded.

j_call	d_call	clone_size	v_call	cdr3_aa	cdr3_nt
TRBJ2-7	TRBD1	-	TRBV12-3/TRBV12-4	CASSRSLRGRYEQYF	TGTGCCAGCAGCCGAAGCTTGAGGGGGCGCTACGAGCAGTACTTC
TRBJ2-7	TRBD2	few	TRBV30	CAWSVRGNYVGLANYERYF	TGTGCCTGGAGTGTAAGGGGAAATTATGTGGGACTAGCAAACTACGAGCGGTACTTC
TRBJ1-4	-	-	TRBV14	CASSQATGEGKLFF	TGTGCCAGCAGCCAAGCCACGGGAGAGGGAAAACTGTTTTTT
TRBJ2-7	-	many	TRBV11-2	CASSWPGSSYEQYF	TGTGCCAGCAGCTGGCCGGGATCCAGCTACGAGCAGTACTTC
TRBJ2-3	-	many	TRBV29-1	CSVRRTSTDTQYF	TGCAGCGTTCGACGGACGAGCACAGATACGCAGTATTTT
TRBJ1-1	-	many	TRBV5-1	CASSPGGGRFVGTEAFF	TGCGCCAGCAGCCCGGGGGGTGGCCGCTTTGTGGGCACTGAAGCTTTCTTT
TRBJ2-1	-	many	TRBV5-1	CASSLEGLYNEQFF	TGCGCCAGCAGCTTGGAGGGCCTGTACAATGAGCAGTTCTTC
TRBJ2-5	TRBD1	-	TRBV19	CASSAGTGGRQETQYF	TGTGCCAGTAGTGCGGGGACAGGTGGGAGGCAAGAGACCCAGTACTTC
TRBJ1-2	-	many	TRBV5-1	CASSLEQAYGYTF	TGCGCCAGCAGCTTGGAACAGGCCTATGGCTACACCTTC
TRBJ2-5	-	-	TRBV7-9	CASSRGPGGETQYF	TGTGCCAGCAGCCGGGGACCCGGCGGAGAGACCCAGTACTTC
TRBJ2-1	TRBD2	many	TRBV19	CASSIGLAGYNEQFF	TGTGCCAGCAGTATCGGACTAGCGGGGTACAATGAGCAGTTCTTC
TRBJ2-2	TRBD1	few	TRBV10-1	CASRKGAGTGELFF	TGCGCCAGCAGAAAGGGGGCTGGCACCGGGGAGCTGTTTTTT
TRBJ1-5	TRBD1	-	TRBV20-1	CSARAATGGLQPQHF	TGCAGTGCTAGAGCTGCGACAGGGGGCCTTCAGCCCCAGCATTTT
TRBJ1-5	-	-	TRBV19	CASSADYQPQHF	TGTGCCAGTAGCGCAGATTATCAGCCCCAGCATTTT
TRBJ2-1	TRBD2	many	TRBV28	CASSLLAGFDNEQFF	TGTGCCAGCAGTTTACTAGCGGGATTTGACAATGAGCAGTTCTTC
TRBJ1-2	-	-	TRBV2	CAGHQNNYGYTF	TGTGCCGGACACCAAAACAACTATGGCTACACCTTC
TRBJ2-5	TRBD2	few	TRBV18	CASSPLAGGPIGETQYF	TGTGCCAGCTCACCACTAGCGGGAGGGCCGATCGGAGAGACCCAGTACTTC
TRBJ1-3	-	many	TRBV27	CASSAAGAGGNTIYF	TGTGCCAGCAGTGCGGCCGGGGCGGGGGGAAACACCATATATTTT
TRBJ2-5	TRBD1	many	TRBV10-3	CAISEKGSGTGLYF	TGTGCCATCAGTGAGAAGGGCTCCGGGACAGGTTTATACTTC
TRBJ1-1	-	few	TRBV5-1	CASSPGRWTSEAFF	TGCGCCAGCAGCCCCGGACGCTGGACGAGTGAAGCTTTCTTT
TRBJ2-2	TRBD2	many	TRBV6-1	CASRVSGTRDTGELFF	TGTGCCAGCAGAGTATCCGGGACTAGGGACACCGGGGAGCTGTTTTTT
TRBJ2-2	-	few	TRBV28	CASTHTNTGELFF	TGTGCCAGCACACACACTAACACCGGGGAGCTGTTTTTT
TRBJ1-4	-	many	TRBV11-1	CASSFGGVDWREKLFF	TGTGCCAGCAGCTTCGGCGGAGTCGACTGGCGTGAAAAACTGTTTTTT
TRBJ1-2	-	-	TRBV11-2	CASSLYRPFGQEKDGYTF	TGTGCCAGCAGCTTATATCGCCCCTTCGGACAAGAAAAAGATGGCTACACCTTC
TRBJ1-2	TRBD1	-	TRBV20-1	CSARDTGGGLGGYTF	TGCAGTGCTAGGGATACAGGGGGCGGACTGGGTGGCTACACCTTC
TRBJ2-6	-	-	TRBV15	CATSSRTPSSGANVLTF	TGTGCCACCAGCAGTAGGACTCCGAGCTCTGGGGCCAACGTCCTGACTTTC
TRBJ2-1	TRBD2	-	TRBV7-2	CASSGRTSGEYNEQFF	TGTGCCAGCAGCGGGAGGACTAGCGGAGAGTACAATGAGCAGTTCTTC
TRBJ1-6	-	many	TRBV18	CASSPNRANSPLHF	TGTGCCAGCTCACCAAACAGGGCAAATTCACCCCTCCACTTT
TRBJ2-7	TRBD2	many	TRBV20-1	CSALRGSGSLFYEQYF	TGCAGTGCTCTCCGAGGCAGCGGGAGCCTCTTCTACGAGCAGTACTTC
TRBJ2-3	TRBD2	-	TRBV20-1	CSARRAGEGRTQYF	TGCAGTGCTAGACGAGCGGGAGAAGGCCGAACGCAGTATTTT
TRBJ1-5	-	many	TRBV20-1	CSASQGPAQPQHF	TGCAGTGCCAGCCAGGGTCCCGCTCAGCCCCAGCATTTT
TRBJ1-2	-	many	TRBV30	CAWSQGYRSYGYTF	TGTGCCTGGAGTCAGGGTTATCGAAGCTATGGCTACACCTTC
TRBJ1-4	-	many	TRBV29-1	CSVEGGHGNEKLFF	TGCAGCGTTGAAGGGGGGCACGGTAATGAAAAACTGTTTTTT
TRBJ1-2	-	many	TRBV28	CASRTSGFGYTF	TGTGCCAGCAGGACATCCGGGTTTGGCTACACCTTC
TRBJ2-7	-	-	TRBV6-2/TRBV6-3	CASSVTLSEQYF	TGTGCCAGCAGTGTTACTCTTTCGGAGCAGTACTTC
TRBJ2-5	TRBD2	many	TRBV3-1	CASSRAGVWETQYF	TGTGCCAGCAGCCGGGCGGGAGTGTGGGAGACCCAGTACTTC
TRBJ2-7	-	many	TRBV20-1	CSAPIDEQYF	TGCAGTGCCCCCATTGACGAGCAGTACTTC
TRBJ2-3	-	-	TRBV4-1	CASRQPSALTDTQYF	TGCGCCAGCAGACAACCGTCTGCACTGACAGATACGCAGTATTTT
TRBJ1-2	-	once	TRBV28	CASPGSGANYGYTF	TGTGCCAGCCCAGGGTCTGGGGCAAACTATGGCTACACCTTC
TRBJ1-2	TRBD1	many	TRBV2	CASSEGSGGGYTF	TGTGCCAGCAGTGAAGGGTCAGGGGGGGGCTACACCTTC
TRBJ1-5	TRBD1	many	TRBV20-1	CSASGGVGQGNQPQHF	TGCAGTGCTAGTGGAGGAGTAGGACAGGGTAATCAGCCCCAGCATTTT
TRBJ1-6	-	-	TRBV3-1	CASSLGSPYNSPLHF	TGTGCCAGCAGCCTGGGAAGCCCCTATAATTCACCCCTCCACTTT
TRBJ2-7	TRBD1	many	TRBV10-3	CAIKTGGEQYF	TGTGCCATTAAGACAGGGGGCGAGCAGTACTTC
TRBJ1-1	-	few	TRBV28	CASSLLLGSIGAGNTEAFF	TGTGCCAGCAGTCTACTCCTGGGGAGTATTGGGGCTGGGAACACTGAAGCTTTCTTT
TRBJ1-2	TRBD1	few	TRBV4-1	CASSQSSRGTNYGYTF	TGCGCCAGCAGCCAATCTTCCAGGGGGACTAACTATGGCTACACCTTC
TRBJ2-1	-	once	TRBV12-3/TRBV12-4	CASSLRGDEQFF	TGTGCCAGCAGTTTAAGAGGTGATGAGCAGTTCTTC
TRBJ2-2	TRBD2	-	TRBV5-4	CASSTGLADYTGELFF	TGTGCCAGCAGCACGGGACTAGCGGACTACACCGGGGAGCTGTTTTTT
TRBJ1-1	-	many	TRBV2	CAGDRLGNTEAFF	TGTGCCGGCGACAGGTTAGGGAACACTGAAGCTTTCTTT
TRBJ2-3	-	few	TRBV30	CAWKGADTQYF	TGTGCCTGGAAAGGGGCAGATACGCAGTATTTT
TRBJ2-1	TRBD2	-	TRBV10-3	CATRLAGGYNEQFF	TGTGCCACAAGACTAGCGGGAGGGTACAATGAGCAGTTCTTC
TRBJ2-1	TRBD1	many	TRBV18	CASSPDSTGVSEQFF	TGTGCCAGCTCACCCGATTCGACAGGGGTCAGTGAGCAGTTCTTC
TRBJ1-4	-	-	TRBV5-1	CASSFQDRSNEKLFF	TGCGCCAGCAGCTTCCAGGACCGTTCCAATGAAAAACTGTTTTTT
TRBJ2-1	TRBD1	few	TRBV25-1	CASSETGTGSAGEQFF	TGTGCCAGCAGTGAAACCGGGACAGGGAGCGCGGGTGAGCAGTTCTTC
TRBJ2-1	-	many	TRBV28	CASSFEGNEQFF	TGTGCCAGCAGTTTCGAGGGAAACGAGCAGTTCTTC
TRBJ1-1	-	many	TRBV6-1	CASMARGVNTEAFF	TGTGCCAGTATGGCGCGTGGAGTAAACACTGAAGCTTTCTTT